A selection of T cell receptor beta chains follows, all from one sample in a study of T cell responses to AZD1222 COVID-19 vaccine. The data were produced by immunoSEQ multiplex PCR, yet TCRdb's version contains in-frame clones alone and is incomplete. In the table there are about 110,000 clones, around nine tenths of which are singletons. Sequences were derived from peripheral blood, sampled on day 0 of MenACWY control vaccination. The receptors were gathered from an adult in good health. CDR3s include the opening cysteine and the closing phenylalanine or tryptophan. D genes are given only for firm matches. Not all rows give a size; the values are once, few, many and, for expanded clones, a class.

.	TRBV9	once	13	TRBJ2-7	TGTGCCAGCAGCGTAGCTGTGGCGGACGAGCAGTACTTC	CASSVAVADEQYF
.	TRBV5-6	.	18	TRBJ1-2	TGTGCCAGCAGCTTACAGGGTTCCATTCCCGGAGGGCCACATGGCTACACCTTC	CASSLQGSIPGGPHGYTF
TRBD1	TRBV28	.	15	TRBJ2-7	TGTGCCAGCAGCAACTTCGGACAGGGGGCGGACGAGCAGTACTTC	CASSNFGQGADEQYF
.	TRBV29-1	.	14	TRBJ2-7	TGCAGCGTTGACTCAGGGCAGGGAAACTACGAGCAGTACTTC	CSVDSGQGNYEQYF
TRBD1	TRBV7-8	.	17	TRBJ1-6	TGTGCCAGCAGCTTATATGGGCAGGGGGCGAGGAATTCACCCCTCCACTTT	CASSLYGQGARNSPLHF
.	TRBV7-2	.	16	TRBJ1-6	TGTGCCAGCAGCTATTACAGGGTACAGGATAATTCACCCCTCCACTTT	CASSYYRVQDNSPLHF
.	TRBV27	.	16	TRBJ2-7	TGTGCCAGCAGTTGGGTCCCTGGGGCAAGTTCCTACGAGCAGTACTTC	CASSWVPGASSYEQYF
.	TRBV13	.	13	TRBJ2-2	TGTGCCAGCAGCTTGAGCGTCACCGGGGAGCTGCTTTTT	CASSLSVTGELLF
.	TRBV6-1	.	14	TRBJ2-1	TGTGCCAGCAGCCGAAACCCCGAATGGAATGAGCAGTTCTTC	CASSRNPEWNEQFF
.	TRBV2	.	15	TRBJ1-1	TGTGCCAGCAATTCCCTGGGGCAGGCGAACACTGAAGCTTTCTTT	CASNSLGQANTEAFF
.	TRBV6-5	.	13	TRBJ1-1	TGTGCCAGCGCCCCCGGGGGGGGGACTGAAGCTTTCTTT	CASAPGGGTEAFF
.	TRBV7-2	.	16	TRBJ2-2	TGTGCCAGCAGCCCCCGTTCGTGGAGGGCCACCGGGGAGCTGTTTTTT	CASSPRSWRATGELFF
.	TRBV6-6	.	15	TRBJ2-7	TGTGCCAGCAGTCCCCGGACTTTAGGGGCCTACGAGCAGTACTTC	CASSPRTLGAYEQYF
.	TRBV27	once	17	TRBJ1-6	TGTGCCAGCAGCAATTGGCGGGGGGCTGGCTATAATTCACCCCTCCACTTT	CASSNWRGAGYNSPLHF
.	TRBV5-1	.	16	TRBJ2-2	TGCGCCAGCAGCTTGGCCCTAGACCTAAACACCGGGGAGCTGTTTTTT	CASSLALDLNTGELFF
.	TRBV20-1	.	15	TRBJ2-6	TGCAGTGCTAGTCCTCTCTACTCTGGGGCCAACGTCCTGACTTTC	CSASPLYSGANVLTF
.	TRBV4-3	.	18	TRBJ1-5	TGCGCCAGCAGCCAAGAGGTAGGGCCAGGGAATAGCAATCAGCCCCAGCATTTT	CASSQEVGPGNSNQPQHF
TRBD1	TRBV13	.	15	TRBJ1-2	TGTGCCAGCAGCTTAGGACAGGGGTTGGACTATGGCTACACCTTC	CASSLGQGLDYGYTF
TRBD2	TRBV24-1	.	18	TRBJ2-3	TGTGCCACCAGTGCCCACGGGGGCACTAGCGGGGGATCAGATACGCAGTATTTT	CATSAHGGTSGGSDTQYF
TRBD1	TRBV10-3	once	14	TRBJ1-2	TGTGCCACCCAGGGGGAAGAGGATAACTATGGCTACACCTTC	CATQGEEDNYGYTF
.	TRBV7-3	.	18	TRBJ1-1	TGTGCCAGCAGCCGTGCCCGAGGGGGGGATGGTAGTGGCACTGAAGCTTTCTTT	CASSRARGGDGSGTEAFF
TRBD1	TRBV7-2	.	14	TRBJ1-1	TGTGCCAGCCTCCAAACACTACAGGGGGATGAAGCTTTCTTT	CASLQTLQGDEAFF